One T cell receptor (beta chain) is described in this entry. What it recognizes is unknown. Germline V gene sequence: CDR1 MNHNS, CDR2 SASEGT. The ends were cut back, 6 bases at V and 7 bases at J, with 16 bases in the middle. The CDR3 spans 15 residues. The source of the sample is a study of shared clonotypes between healthy human individuals. Findings and caveats of the study: Among the subsets, naive ones generally showed larger estimated richness than memory ones.

Naive CD8 cells were CD45RO-negative, positively selected for CCR7, excluding terminally differentiated effector memory CD45RA+ cells. The assay was immunoSEQ multiplex PCR, and TCRdb's table has in-frame clones only and misses some. The table lists roughly 1,800,000 clones, about 95% of them singletons. The rearrangement uses TRBV6-1 and TRBJ1-6; D remains unclear. Input material: naive CD8+ T cells sorted from blood. This TCR was sampled from a man between 18 and 29 years old in good health. CDR3 amino acids: CASSDVSGINSPLHF. The DNA for the CDR3 is TGTGCCAGCAGCGACGTGTCGGGGATCAATTCACCCCTCCACTTT.